One T cell receptor beta chain is described in this entry. Antigen unknown. This entry is derived from a study of T cells in localized non-small cell lung cancer. Germline CDR1 MGHDK, CDR2 SYGVNS. Between the trimmed V and J ends, which lost 8 bases and 6 bases, there was a span of 13 bases. CDR3 length: 12 amino acids. Study conclusions and caveats: Median about 58 top-100 tumor clones were shared with paired adjacent lung.

Measured with immunoSEQ multiplex PCR; TCRdb has only the in-frame clones, and not every one. This sample has 90,000 to 95,000 clones; roughly 90% occur once, and the top ten carry around 16%. The V and J genes are TRBV25-1 and TRBJ1-1; possibly TRBD1 for D (6 bases). This receptor was identified in a man aged 40 to 70 with stage I squamous cell lung carcinoma. The sequencing used peripheral blood, collected before any cancer treatment. The CDR3 loop is CASGDMGPEAFF. The CDR3 DNA sequence: TGTGCCAGCGGGGACATGGGCCCTGAAGCTTTCTTT.